Listed below are T cell receptor beta chains from one sample, sequenced in a study of blood T cell repertoires in COVID-19. Some clones are missing from TCRdb's copy, which holds only in-frame ones; the method was immunoSEQ multiplex PCR. The profile shows over 150,000 clones, under 80% of them singletons. Sequenced sample: peripheral blood. Source of these receptors: a man between 65 and 79 years old with acute or convalescent COVID-19. Each CDR3 is given with its conserved first and last residue. The D gene is left open where the match is weak. Clone size is shown for a subset of rows, as once, few, many or a class of expanded clone.

CDR3 DNA: TGTGCCAGTAGTATAATGAGACTAGCGGGGGGCACAGATACGCAGTATTTT
CDR3 protein: CASSIMRLAGGTDTQYF
D gene: TRBD2
J gene: TRBJ2-3
clone size: -
V gene: TRBV19

CDR3 DNA: TGTGCCAGCAGTTTATTCTCGAACACCGGGGAGCTGTTTTTT
CDR3 protein: CASSLFSNTGELFF
D gene: -
J gene: TRBJ2-2
clone size: -
V gene: TRBV27

CDR3 DNA: TGCGCCAGCAGTTCAGGGGTTACGAACACTGAAGCTTTCTTT
CDR3 protein: CASSSGVTNTEAFF
D gene: -
J gene: TRBJ1-1
clone size: once
V gene: TRBV5-1

CDR3 DNA: TGTGCCAGCAGCTCAAGGCCGGGACAGATGAATGAAAAACTGTTTTTT
CDR3 protein: CASSSRPGQMNEKLFF
D gene: TRBD1
J gene: TRBJ1-4
clone size: -
V gene: TRBV7-2

CDR3 DNA: TGTGCCAGCAGCTTAGCCCCCGGGACAGGGTCCCACGAGCAGTACTTC
CDR3 protein: CASSLAPGTGSHEQYF
D gene: TRBD1
J gene: TRBJ2-7
clone size: -
V gene: TRBV7-2

CDR3 DNA: TGTGCCAGTAGTATTTCCGGGACAGGCCTCTACGAGCAGTACTTC
CDR3 protein: CASSISGTGLYEQYF
D gene: TRBD1
J gene: TRBJ2-7
clone size: -
V gene: TRBV19

CDR3 DNA: TGTGCCAGCAGTAGGGGTGTGAGCACTGAAGCTTTCTTT
CDR3 protein: CASSRGVSTEAFF
D gene: -
J gene: TRBJ1-1
clone size: few
V gene: TRBV6-2/TRBV6-3

CDR3 DNA: TGCGCCAGCAGCTTGGCCCGGGGACAGGGGCAAGATGGCTACACCTTC
CDR3 protein: CASSLARGQGQDGYTF
D gene: TRBD1
J gene: TRBJ1-2
clone size: -
V gene: TRBV5-1

CDR3 DNA: TGTGCCAGCAGTAGTCTCCCGGCAGATACGCAGTATTTT
CDR3 protein: CASSSLPADTQYF
D gene: -
J gene: TRBJ2-3
clone size: -
V gene: TRBV11-3

CDR3 DNA: TGTGCCAGCAGCTCGGGGACAGGCAGGACCGAGCAGTACTTC
CDR3 protein: CASSSGTGRTEQYF
D gene: TRBD1
J gene: TRBJ2-7
clone size: -
V gene: TRBV7-2

CDR3 DNA: TGTGCCATCAGTGAACTTACAGGCGAACAGCCCCAGCATTTT
CDR3 protein: CAISELTGEQPQHF
D gene: -
J gene: TRBJ1-5
clone size: -
V gene: TRBV10-3

CDR3 DNA: TGTGCCAGCAGCTTCCAGGGGGCAAGGTATGGCTACACCTTC
CDR3 protein: CASSFQGARYGYTF
D gene: TRBD1
J gene: TRBJ1-2
clone size: -
V gene: TRBV5-4

CDR3 DNA: TGCGCCAGCAGCTTGGACCCGGGGGGAACCCAGTTCTTC
CDR3 protein: CASSLDPGGTQFF
D gene: TRBD2
J gene: TRBJ2-1
clone size: once
V gene: TRBV5-1

CDR3 DNA: TGTGCCAGCAGACTTTATGGGATGAGGACAGGGGGCTCTGGGGCCAACGTCCTGACTTTC
CDR3 protein: CASRLYGMRTGGSGANVLTF
D gene: TRBD1
J gene: TRBJ2-6
clone size: -
V gene: TRBV7-8

CDR3 DNA: TGTGCCAGCAGTCGAACGGGACAGGGTGGGAACACTGAAGCTTTCTTT
CDR3 protein: CASSRTGQGGNTEAFF
D gene: TRBD1
J gene: TRBJ1-1
clone size: -
V gene: TRBV6-2/TRBV6-3

CDR3 DNA: TGTGCCAGCAGCCAAGATTTGGACATTAACACTGAAGCTTTCTTT
CDR3 protein: CASSQDLDINTEAFF
D gene: -
J gene: TRBJ1-1
clone size: -
V gene: TRBV4-2

CDR3 DNA: TGTGCCAGCAGCCAGACAGAAGAGCAGTACTTC
CDR3 protein: CASSQTEEQYF
D gene: -
J gene: TRBJ2-7
clone size: -
V gene: TRBV14

CDR3 DNA: TGCAGCGTTGAGTTAGCTTCAGATACGCAGTATTTT
CDR3 protein: CSVELASDTQYF
D gene: -
J gene: TRBJ2-3
clone size: -
V gene: TRBV29-1

CDR3 DNA: TGTGCCAGCAGTGACCAGGGACAGGGGTACGTCACTGAAGCTTTCTTT
CDR3 protein: CASSDQGQGYVTEAFF
D gene: TRBD1
J gene: TRBJ1-1
clone size: -
V gene: TRBV25-1

CDR3 DNA: TGTGCCAGCAGCTTAGACGCGAGCGGAGCTTTCTTT
CDR3 protein: CASSLDASGAFF
D gene: -
J gene: TRBJ1-1
clone size: -
V gene: TRBV5-6

CDR3 DNA: TGCGCCAGCAGCCAAGTCCCTAGCTCCTATAATTCACCCCTCCACTTT
CDR3 protein: CASSQVPSSYNSPLHF
D gene: -
J gene: TRBJ1-6
clone size: few
V gene: TRBV4-1

CDR3 DNA: TGTGCCAGCAGTCCATCCGCCGGGACAGGGAACCCCTACGAGCAGTACTTC
CDR3 protein: CASSPSAGTGNPYEQYF
D gene: TRBD1
J gene: TRBJ2-7
clone size: -
V gene: TRBV28

CDR3 DNA: TGTGCCAGCAGCGTTACAGGGGGCGCTTCGGCGACCCCTGAAGCTTTCTTT
CDR3 protein: CASSVTGGASATPEAFF
D gene: TRBD1
J gene: TRBJ1-1
clone size: -
V gene: TRBV11-2

CDR3 DNA: TGCGCCAGCAGTACCACTAGTCCGACAGATACGCAGTATTTT
CDR3 protein: CASSTTSPTDTQYF
D gene: -
J gene: TRBJ2-3
clone size: -
V gene: TRBV10-1

CDR3 DNA: TGTGCCAGCAGCTTAGCTAGAGGGAATGAGCAGTTCTTC
CDR3 protein: CASSLARGNEQFF
D gene: -
J gene: TRBJ2-1
clone size: -
V gene: TRBV11-2

CDR3 DNA: TGTGCCAGCAGGGGTGGGTTCATAGCAGATTCACCCCTCCACTTT
CDR3 protein: CASRGGFIADSPLHF
D gene: -
J gene: TRBJ1-6
clone size: -
V gene: TRBV6-6

CDR3 DNA: TGTGCCAGCAGTCGGGGGACAGGGTCCTACGAGCAGTACTTC
CDR3 protein: CASSRGTGSYEQYF
D gene: TRBD1
J gene: TRBJ2-7
clone size: many
V gene: TRBV6-6

CDR3 DNA: TGCGCCAGCAGCCTACACAGGGGCGCTGAAGCTTTCTTT
CDR3 protein: CASSLHRGAEAFF
D gene: TRBD1
J gene: TRBJ1-1
clone size: -
V gene: TRBV10-2

CDR3 DNA: TGCGCCAGCAGCCTTAGCGGGAGAGACAATGAGCAGTTCTTC
CDR3 protein: CASSLSGRDNEQFF
D gene: TRBD2
J gene: TRBJ2-1
clone size: -
V gene: TRBV5-1

CDR3 DNA: TGTGCCAGCAGCGCTACCCTCGGACAGACGAACACCGGGGAGCTGTTTTTT
CDR3 protein: CASSATLGQTNTGELFF
D gene: -
J gene: TRBJ2-2
clone size: -
V gene: TRBV9

CDR3 DNA: TGTGCCAGCAGATATACAGTTCAAAACACCATATATTTT
CDR3 protein: CASRYTVQNTIYF
D gene: -
J gene: TRBJ1-3
clone size: -
V gene: TRBV2

CDR3 DNA: TGTGCCAGCAGCTTTCGAGGACTAGCGGTAACTAGCACAGATACGCAGTATTTT
CDR3 protein: CASSFRGLAVTSTDTQYF
D gene: TRBD2
J gene: TRBJ2-3
clone size: -
V gene: TRBV7-2

CDR3 DNA: TGTGCCAGCAGATTGACCGACTCCACTAATGAGCAGTTCTTC
CDR3 protein: CASRLTDSTNEQFF
D gene: -
J gene: TRBJ2-1
clone size: -
V gene: TRBV5-4

CDR3 DNA: TGTGCCAGCAGTTACTCGAGTATCGGTCGAGGTGGATACGAGCAGTACTTC
CDR3 protein: CASSYSSIGRGGYEQYF
D gene: -
J gene: TRBJ2-7
clone size: few
V gene: TRBV6-2/TRBV6-3

CDR3 DNA: TGTGCCAGCAGTTTTTCTAACACTGAAGCTTTCTTT
CDR3 protein: CASSFSNTEAFF
D gene: -
J gene: TRBJ1-1
clone size: -
V gene: TRBV12-3/TRBV12-4

CDR3 DNA: TGTGCCAGCGCGGACAGGGGATCCTACGAGCAGTACTTC
CDR3 protein: CASADRGSYEQYF
D gene: TRBD1
J gene: TRBJ2-7
clone size: -
V gene: TRBV18

CDR3 DNA: TGTGCCAGCAGCTTGATGGTAGCGGGGGGTTTCGGGGAGCTGTTTTTT
CDR3 protein: CASSLMVAGGFGELFF
D gene: TRBD2
J gene: TRBJ2-2
clone size: -
V gene: TRBV5-4

CDR3 DNA: TGTGCCAGCAGCTCGAGACTAGCGGGGAGCACCGGGGAGCTGTTTTTT
CDR3 protein: CASSSRLAGSTGELFF
D gene: TRBD2
J gene: TRBJ2-2
clone size: -
V gene: TRBV7-2

CDR3 DNA: TGTGCCAGCAGCTTGGGGCAGTACAATGAGCAGTTCTTC
CDR3 protein: CASSLGQYNEQFF
D gene: -
J gene: TRBJ2-1
clone size: -
V gene: TRBV5-4

CDR3 DNA: TGTGCCAGCAGCCCTGGCGGAGCGGGAGGAGAGACCCAGTACTTC
CDR3 protein: CASSPGGAGGETQYF
D gene: TRBD2
J gene: TRBJ2-5
clone size: -
V gene: TRBV7-9

CDR3 DNA: TGCGCCAGCAGCTTGGGCTACGATCAAGAGACCCAGTACTTC
CDR3 protein: CASSLGYDQETQYF
D gene: -
J gene: TRBJ2-5
clone size: few
V gene: TRBV5-1

CDR3 DNA: TGTGCCAGCAGCCAAGATCTCGCAGGGACTAGGAACACTGAAGCTTTCTTT
CDR3 protein: CASSQDLAGTRNTEAFF
D gene: -
J gene: TRBJ1-1
clone size: -
V gene: TRBV3-1/TRBV3-2

CDR3 DNA: TGTGCCAGCAGTTATGACAGGGGGCGTTTGAACACTGAAGCTTTCTTT
CDR3 protein: CASSYDRGRLNTEAFF
D gene: TRBD1
J gene: TRBJ1-1
clone size: -
V gene: TRBV28

CDR3 DNA: TGCGCCAGCAGCCCCAATCCGCAGACAGGGGCAGGAAACATTCAGTACTTC
CDR3 protein: CASSPNPQTGAGNIQYF
D gene: TRBD1
J gene: TRBJ2-4
clone size: few
V gene: TRBV5-1

CDR3 DNA: TGTGCCAGCAGCTTGAGGTGGAATGAGCAGTTCTTC
CDR3 protein: CASSLRWNEQFF
D gene: -
J gene: TRBJ2-1
clone size: -
V gene: TRBV11-3

CDR3 DNA: TGCGCCAGCACGGGGTATGGTACGTCGACTGAAGCTTTCTTT
CDR3 protein: CASTGYGTSTEAFF
D gene: -
J gene: TRBJ1-1
clone size: few
V gene: TRBV5-1

CDR3 DNA: TGTGCCAGCCAATATTCCCCCTCAGGGGGAGGACAGCCCCAGCATTTT
CDR3 protein: CASQYSPSGGGQPQHF
D gene: TRBD1
J gene: TRBJ1-5
clone size: -
V gene: TRBV19

CDR3 DNA: TGTGCCAGCAGCCAGCCCCTTCCGGGTCGTACCGGGGAGCTGTTTTTT
CDR3 protein: CASSQPLPGRTGELFF
D gene: -
J gene: TRBJ2-2
clone size: -
V gene: TRBV3-1/TRBV3-2

CDR3 DNA: TGTGCCAGCAGCTTGGGAGTTGAAGGACAGGGTGATGGCTACACCTTC
CDR3 protein: CASSLGVEGQGDGYTF
D gene: TRBD1
J gene: TRBJ1-2
clone size: once
V gene: TRBV5-5

CDR3 DNA: TGTGCCAGCAGCTTGGAGACAGGCCACACTGAAGCTTTCTTT
CDR3 protein: CASSLETGHTEAFF
D gene: -
J gene: TRBJ1-1
clone size: -
V gene: TRBV7-9

CDR3 DNA: TGTGCCAGCGTCCGACAGGGTTCTAATGAAAAACTGTTTTTT
CDR3 protein: CASVRQGSNEKLFF
D gene: TRBD1
J gene: TRBJ1-4
clone size: -
V gene: TRBV19

CDR3 DNA: TGTGCCAGCAGCTTGGTTCCAGCGGGGGGGCCGGATACGCAGTATTTT
CDR3 protein: CASSLVPAGGPDTQYF
D gene: TRBD2
J gene: TRBJ2-3
clone size: -
V gene: TRBV5-6

CDR3 DNA: TGTGCCAGTAGTATCGAAGGGACGGCGGGGTATTCACCCCTCCACTTT
CDR3 protein: CASSIEGTAGYSPLHF
D gene: -
J gene: TRBJ1-6
clone size: -
V gene: TRBV19

CDR3 DNA: TGCGCCAGCAGTCGGCGACAAGTATCCTCCCGGCGCTCTAGCACAGATACGCAGTATTTT
CDR3 protein: CASSRRQVSSRRSSTDTQYF
D gene: -
J gene: TRBJ2-3
clone size: -
V gene: TRBV5-1

CDR3 DNA: TGTGCCAGCAGTTACTCGAGACAGAACGAGCAGTACTTC
CDR3 protein: CASSYSRQNEQYF
D gene: -
J gene: TRBJ2-7
clone size: -
V gene: TRBV6-5